This T cell receptor (beta chain) was observed in a study of blood T cell repertoires in COVID-19 (dated by TCRdb to between 2020 and 2021). Background on the whole study: Samples covering the acute and convalescent phases of COVID-19 were provided by collaborators in the United States, Italy and Spain. The samples were drawn from two sources: the first 160 participants of the ongoing ImmuneRACE study, and 950 to 1,500 subjects contributed by 6 global collaborators. A freely available public database, intended as a resource for researchers studying the immune response to SARS-CoV-2, is where the repertoires were released. Deeply sampled blood TCRbeta repertoires from subjects exposed to, actively infected with, or recovered from COVID-19 were included in the dataset. The prospective study material was composed of cDNA or gDNA derived from T cells, B-cell-depleted T cells, or PBMCs. Where available, HLA class I and class II types were obtained from metadata supplied by the sample provider rather than from assay-based typing. Nearly every sample came with metadata listing a de-identified subject ID, COVID-19 status, age in years and sex. Points the paper makes about the study in general: Clinical and demographic metadata were provided uncurated, with the amount varying by source and participant.

Whole blood was collected in K2EDTA tubes by collaborating institutions according to the institutions' own protocols. For TCRbeta analysis, collaborators shipped samples in one of three forms: frozen whole blood, isolated PBMCs, or DNA extracted from either of those sample types. Looking up the germline V gene (reference sequence) yields CDR1 LGHDT and CDR2 YNNKEL. The CDR3 covers 13 residues, taking in both the cysteine and the phenylalanine. Left in the record is the CDR3 DNA by itself, 39 bases read in frame from the first base. V is cut by 2 bases and J by 12 bases, and the space between the germline ends is 17 bases. As for this clone: No antigen is known for it. Per-nucleotide qualities are absent, and no much larger clonotype sits a single base away.

The immunoSEQ Assay, a bias-controlled multiplex PCR, was used to amplify TCRbeta CDR3 regions from genomic DNA. Per the authors' processing: The number of nucleated cells in each sample was estimated from the amplification of reference gene primers within the assay. To quantify the absolute abundance of each unique TCRbeta CDR3 rearrangement, sequence reads were collapsed and filtered. For each sample, productive Simpson clonality was calculated as the square root of Simpson's diversity index across productive rearrangements. This immuneACCESS table, as held by TCRdb, lists in-frame sequences with V and J called but not all clones. Of the missing ones, under half trace to an unresolved V gene in checked studies; the others have no known cause. Clonal size and the V and J genes are those of that table, whereas D and trimming came from the DNA. The sample table lists about 50,000 clones, 88% of them with a count of one. The ten largest account for roughly 13% of the sample.

The sample taken for sequencing was peripheral blood. This TCR was recovered from a human donor with active COVID-19. The donor label of this sample is uncertain. This chain is built from TRBV3-1 (or the pseudogene TRBV3-2) and TRBJ2-7; possibly the D gene is TRBD1, per 6 matching bases. The bases read TGTGCCAGCAGCCAATCCGACAAAAGGGACATGTACTTC. Translation gives CASSQSDKRDMYF.